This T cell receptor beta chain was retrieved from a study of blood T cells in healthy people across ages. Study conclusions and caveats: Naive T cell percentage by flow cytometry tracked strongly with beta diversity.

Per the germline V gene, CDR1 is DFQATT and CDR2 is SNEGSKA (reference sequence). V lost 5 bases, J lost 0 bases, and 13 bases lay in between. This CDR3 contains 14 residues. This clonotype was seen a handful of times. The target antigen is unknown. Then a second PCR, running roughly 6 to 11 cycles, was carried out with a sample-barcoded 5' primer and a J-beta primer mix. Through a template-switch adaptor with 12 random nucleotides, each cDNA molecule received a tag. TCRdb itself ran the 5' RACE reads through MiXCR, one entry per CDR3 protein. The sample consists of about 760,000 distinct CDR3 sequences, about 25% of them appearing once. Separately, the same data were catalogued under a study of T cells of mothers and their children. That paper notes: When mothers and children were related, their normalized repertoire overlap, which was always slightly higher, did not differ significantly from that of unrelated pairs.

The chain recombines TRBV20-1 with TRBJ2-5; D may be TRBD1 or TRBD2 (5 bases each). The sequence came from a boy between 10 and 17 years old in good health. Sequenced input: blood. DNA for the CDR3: TGCAGTGCTTGGCCCCGGGACCACCAAGAGACCCAGTACTTC. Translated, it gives CSAWPRDHQETQYF.